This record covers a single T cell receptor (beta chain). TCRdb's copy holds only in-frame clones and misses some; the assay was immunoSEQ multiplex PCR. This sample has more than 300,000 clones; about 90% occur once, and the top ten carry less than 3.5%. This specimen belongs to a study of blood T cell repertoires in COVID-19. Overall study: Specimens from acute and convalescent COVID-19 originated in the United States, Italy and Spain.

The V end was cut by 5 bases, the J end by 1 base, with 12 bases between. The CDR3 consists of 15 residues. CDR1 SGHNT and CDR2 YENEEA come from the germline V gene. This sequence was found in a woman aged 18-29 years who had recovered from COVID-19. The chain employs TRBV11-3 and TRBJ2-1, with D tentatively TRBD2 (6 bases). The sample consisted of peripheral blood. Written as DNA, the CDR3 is TGTGCCAGCAGCCCCGGGAGAGGGTCCTACAATGAGCAGTTCTTC. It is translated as CASSPGRGSYNEQFF.